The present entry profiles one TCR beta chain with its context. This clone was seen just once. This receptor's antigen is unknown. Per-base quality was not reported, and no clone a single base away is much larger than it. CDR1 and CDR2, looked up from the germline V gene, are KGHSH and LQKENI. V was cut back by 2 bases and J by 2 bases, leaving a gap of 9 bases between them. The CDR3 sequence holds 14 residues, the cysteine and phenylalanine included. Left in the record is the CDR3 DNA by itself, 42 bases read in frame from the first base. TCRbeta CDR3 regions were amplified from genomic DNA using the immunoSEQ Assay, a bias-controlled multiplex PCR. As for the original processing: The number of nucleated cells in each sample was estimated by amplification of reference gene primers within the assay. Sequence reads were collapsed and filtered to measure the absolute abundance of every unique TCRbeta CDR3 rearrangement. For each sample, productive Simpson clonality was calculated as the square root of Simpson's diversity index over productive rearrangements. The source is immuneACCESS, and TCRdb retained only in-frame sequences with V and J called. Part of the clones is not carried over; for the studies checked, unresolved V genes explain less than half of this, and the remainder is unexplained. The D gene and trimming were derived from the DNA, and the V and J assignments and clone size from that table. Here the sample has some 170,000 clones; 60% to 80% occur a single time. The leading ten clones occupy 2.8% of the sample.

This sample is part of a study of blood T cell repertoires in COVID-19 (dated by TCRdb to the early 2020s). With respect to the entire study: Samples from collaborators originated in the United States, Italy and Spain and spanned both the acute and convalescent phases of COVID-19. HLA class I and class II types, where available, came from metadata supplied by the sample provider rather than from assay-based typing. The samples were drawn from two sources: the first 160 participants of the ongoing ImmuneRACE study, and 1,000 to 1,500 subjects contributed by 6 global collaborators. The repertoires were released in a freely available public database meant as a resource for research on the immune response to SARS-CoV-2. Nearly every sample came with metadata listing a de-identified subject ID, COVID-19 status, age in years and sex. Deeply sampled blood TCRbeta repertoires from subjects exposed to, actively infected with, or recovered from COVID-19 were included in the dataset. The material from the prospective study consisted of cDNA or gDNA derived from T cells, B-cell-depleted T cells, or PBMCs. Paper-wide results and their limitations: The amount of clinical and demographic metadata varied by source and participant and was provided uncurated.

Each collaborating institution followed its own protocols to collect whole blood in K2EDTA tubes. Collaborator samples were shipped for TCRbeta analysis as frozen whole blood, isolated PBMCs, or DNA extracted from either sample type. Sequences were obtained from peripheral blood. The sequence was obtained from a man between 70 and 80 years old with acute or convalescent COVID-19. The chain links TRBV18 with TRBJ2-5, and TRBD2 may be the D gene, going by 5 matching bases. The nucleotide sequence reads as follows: TGTGCCAGCTCACCATTTGAGGGACAAGAGACCCAGTACTTC. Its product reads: CASSPFEGQETQYF.